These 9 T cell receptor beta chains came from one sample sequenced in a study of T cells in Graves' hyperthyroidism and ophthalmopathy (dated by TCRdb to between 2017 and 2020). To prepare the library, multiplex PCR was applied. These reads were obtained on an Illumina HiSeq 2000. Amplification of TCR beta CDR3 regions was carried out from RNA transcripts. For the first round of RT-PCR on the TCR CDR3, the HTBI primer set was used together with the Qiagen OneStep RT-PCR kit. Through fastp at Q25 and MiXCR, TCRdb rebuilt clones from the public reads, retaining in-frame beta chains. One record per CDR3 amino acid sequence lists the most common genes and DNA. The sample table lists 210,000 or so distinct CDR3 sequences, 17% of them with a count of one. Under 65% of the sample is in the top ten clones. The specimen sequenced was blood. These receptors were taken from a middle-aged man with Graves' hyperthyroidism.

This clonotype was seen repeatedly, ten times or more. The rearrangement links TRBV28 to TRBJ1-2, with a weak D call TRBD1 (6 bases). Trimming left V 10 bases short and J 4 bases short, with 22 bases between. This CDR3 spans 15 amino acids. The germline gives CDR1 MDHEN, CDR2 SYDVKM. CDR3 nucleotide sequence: TGTGCCATCGAACCCACCACAGGGCGCGCCTATGGCTACACCTTC. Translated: CAIEPTTGRAYGYTF.

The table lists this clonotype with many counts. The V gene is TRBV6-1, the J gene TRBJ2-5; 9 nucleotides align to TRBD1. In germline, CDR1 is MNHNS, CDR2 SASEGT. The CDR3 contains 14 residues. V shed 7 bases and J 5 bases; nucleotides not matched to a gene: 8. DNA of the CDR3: TGTGCCAGCACATCCGGGACAGGGTTTGAGACCCAGTACTTC. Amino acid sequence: CASTSGTGFETQYF.

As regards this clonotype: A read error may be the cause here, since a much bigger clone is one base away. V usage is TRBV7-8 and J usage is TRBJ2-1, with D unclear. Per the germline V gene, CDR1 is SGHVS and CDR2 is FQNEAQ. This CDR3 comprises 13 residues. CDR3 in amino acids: CASSSQMYNEPFF. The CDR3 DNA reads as TGTGCCAGCAGCTCCCAAATGTACAATGAGCCGTTCTTC.

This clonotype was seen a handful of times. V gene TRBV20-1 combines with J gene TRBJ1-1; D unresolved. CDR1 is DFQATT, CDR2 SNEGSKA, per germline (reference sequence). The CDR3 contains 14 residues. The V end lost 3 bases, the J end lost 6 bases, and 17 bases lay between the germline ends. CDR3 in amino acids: CSARQQTILPEAFF. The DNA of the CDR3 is TGCAGTGCTAGGCAACAGACAATCCTCCCTGAAGCTTTCTTT.

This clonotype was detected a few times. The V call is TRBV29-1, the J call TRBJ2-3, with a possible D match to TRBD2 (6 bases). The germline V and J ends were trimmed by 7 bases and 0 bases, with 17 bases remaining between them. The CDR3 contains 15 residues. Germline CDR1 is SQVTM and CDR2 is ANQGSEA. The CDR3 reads CSASGGPTSTDTQYF. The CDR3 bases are TGCAGCGCCTCCGGAGGGCCGACAAGCACAGATACGCAGTATTTT.

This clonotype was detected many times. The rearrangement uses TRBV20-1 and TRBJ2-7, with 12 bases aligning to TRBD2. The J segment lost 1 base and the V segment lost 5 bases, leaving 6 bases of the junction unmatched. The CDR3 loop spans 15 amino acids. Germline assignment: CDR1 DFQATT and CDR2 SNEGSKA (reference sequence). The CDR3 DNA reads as TGCAGTGCTGAGGGACTAGCGGGTTCTTCCTACGAGCAGTACTTC. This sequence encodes CSAEGLAGSSYEQYF.

The CDR3 sequence: CASSFTGGRSSGANVLTF. Written as DNA, the CDR3 is TGTGCCAGCAGCTTTACAGGGGGACGAAGCTCTGGGGCCAACGTCCTGACTTTC. The V call is TRBV11-1, the J call TRBJ2-6; 8 bases match TRBD1. Germline CDR1 and CDR2: SGHAT and FQDESV (reference sequence). This CDR3 is built from 18 residues. J gave up 0 bases and V 3 bases, and 7 bases lay outside the gene matches.

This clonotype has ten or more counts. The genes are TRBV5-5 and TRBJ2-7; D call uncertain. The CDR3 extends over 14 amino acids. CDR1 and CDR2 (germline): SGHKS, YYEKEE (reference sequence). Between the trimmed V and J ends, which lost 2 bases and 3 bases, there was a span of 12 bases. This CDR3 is CASSFFFGDYEQYF. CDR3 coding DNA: TGTGCCAGCAGCTTCTTCTTCGGAGACTACGAGCAGTACTTC.

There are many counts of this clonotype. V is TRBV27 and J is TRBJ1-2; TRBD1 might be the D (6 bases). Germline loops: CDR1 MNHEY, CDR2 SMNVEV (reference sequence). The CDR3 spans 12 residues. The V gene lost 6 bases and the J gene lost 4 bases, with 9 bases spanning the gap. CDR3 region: CASRGQFYGYTF. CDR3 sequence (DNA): TGTGCCAGCAGAGGACAGTTCTATGGCTACACCTTC.